This is a list of T cell receptor beta chains from one sample in a study of T-cell memory formation after mild COVID-19. MiXCR, run by TCRdb on the 5' RACE reads, gives a single entry per CDR3 protein. The sample holds under 650,000 distinct CDR3 sequences; 18% are singletons and the top ten take more than 10%. The specimen sequenced was PBMCs or a T cell subset sorted from them (not recorded which). The receptors come from an adult woman who had mild COVID-19 (a few samples of this study predate the infection). Cell type and time point are not known. The CDR3 runs from the conserved cysteine through the conserved F or W.

V,J,CDR3
TRBV4-1,TRBJ2-5,CASSQEGRAQETQYF
TRBV7-8,TRBJ2-7,CASSLVWSAGETYEQYF
TRBV29-1,TRBJ2-4,CSVGLAGGIAKNIQYF
TRBV24-1,TRBJ1-2,CATSGGTDNYGYTF
TRBV30,TRBJ2-2,CAWSAISGWNTGELFF
TRBV18,TRBJ2-3,CASSPLGAGARVDTQYF
TRBV9,TRBJ2-3,CASRGGADTQYF
TRBV25-1,TRBJ2-7,CASTGSGGGYEQYF
TRBV5-6,TRBJ2-1,CASSGDGVSYNEQFF
TRBV12-3/TRBV12-4,TRBJ2-1,CASSLEALNEQFF
TRBV7-8,TRBJ1-5,CASSLVWGEYDQPQHF
TRBV24-1,TRBJ2-7,CATSDGRSFSYEQYF
TRBV11-2,TRBJ2-7,CASAEGPPYEQYF
TRBV3-1,TRBJ2-1,CASSQAGTSGGQRIF
TRBV9,TRBJ2-5,CASSGTRGETQYF
TRBV19,TRBJ2-3,CASSIEPAGAADTQYF
TRBV3-1,TRBJ1-3,CASSPGLSGNTIYF
TRBV7-8,TRBJ1-1,CASSLVDWQNTEAFF
TRBV19,TRBJ2-2,CASMADRFTGELFF
TRBV24-1,TRBJ2-5,CATSDSADRAQETQYF
TRBV6-1,TRBJ2-5,CASSEEQNRVQETQYF
TRBV19,TRBJ2-1,CASSMGPGYEQFF
TRBV5-6,TRBJ2-1,CASSPLAGGPSDNEQFF
TRBV7-9,TRBJ2-1,CASSPPSGSSYNEQFF
TRBV20-1,TRBJ2-5,CSAKTSGRGETQYF
TRBV6-5,TRBJ1-6,CASSYSRQRTYNSPLHF
TRBV19,TRBJ2-3,CASSISYAGGRDTQYF
TRBV20-1,TRBJ1-2,CSARDASPVQVYGYTF
TRBV18,TRBJ2-7,CASSRDSNEQYF
TRBV5-5,TRBJ1-4,CASSLYGASGNEKLFF
TRBV14,TRBJ1-2,CASSQDVRQGSYGYTF
TRBV20-1,TRBJ1-2,CSASLGGRRFGYTF
TRBV12-5,TRBJ2-7,CASCSGGWSEQYF
TRBV5-1,TRBJ1-1,CASSLDPQGEATEAFF
TRBV4-3,TRBJ1-1,CASSQDRTGGSKGTEAFF
TRBV7-2,TRBJ2-4,CASSFTPSLAKNIQYF
TRBV3-1,TRBJ2-7,CASSQDMANEQYF
TRBV5-1,TRBJ2-7,CASSLEGDALYF
TRBV4-1,TRBJ2-1,CASSHYRGREGYNEQFF
TRBV15,TRBJ2-7,CATSRISSKTSYEQYF
TRBV11-3,TRBJ2-3,CASSQSGVSTDTQYF
TRBV25-1,TRBJ1-1,CASSDLRRAFF
TRBV15,TRBJ2-1,CATSRQGDYNEQFF
TRBV7-8,TRBJ1-2,CASSSDSWDSIYGYTF
TRBV6-6,TRBJ2-7,CASSYWDSNTYEQYF
TRBV5-1,TRBJ1-4,CASSLLPNEKLFF
TRBV24-1,TRBJ2-1,CATSDPLAGEQFF
TRBV11-2,TRBJ2-7,CASSLVTSGPAYEQYF
TRBV12-3/TRBV12-4,TRBJ1-2,CASSPQGASYGYTF
TRBV5-1,TRBJ1-3,CASSWGSRTGNTIYF
TRBV4-3,TRBJ2-5,CASSYTGTPQETQYF
TRBV7-8,TRBJ2-1,CASSYRDILTLAYNEQFF
TRBV6-5,TRBJ2-7,CASSPDREGPYEQYF
TRBV5-5,TRBJ2-5,CASSLSIEETQYF
TRBV7-6,TRBJ1-4,CASSPTDRKLFF
TRBV4-2,TRBJ2-1,CASSQDSASGSWNEQFF
TRBV7-9,TRBJ2-7,CASSLAARGNEQYF